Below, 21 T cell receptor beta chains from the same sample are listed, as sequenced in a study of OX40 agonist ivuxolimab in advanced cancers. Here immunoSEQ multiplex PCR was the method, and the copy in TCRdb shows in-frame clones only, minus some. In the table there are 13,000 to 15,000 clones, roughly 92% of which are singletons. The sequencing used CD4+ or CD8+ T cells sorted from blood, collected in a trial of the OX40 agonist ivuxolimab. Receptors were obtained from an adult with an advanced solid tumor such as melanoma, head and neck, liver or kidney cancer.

CDR3 coding DNA: TGTGCCTGGAGTTCCGGGACAGGGGGGGACATTCAGTACTTC. Encoded protein: CAWSSGTGGDIQYF. The rearrangement joins TRBV30 to TRBJ2-4, with TRBD1 matching 11 bases. This CDR3 comprises 14 residues. V lost 2 bases to trimming and J lost 8 bases; unmatched junction nucleotides: 5. The V gene's germline CDR1 is GTSNPN and CDR2 SVGIG (reference sequence).

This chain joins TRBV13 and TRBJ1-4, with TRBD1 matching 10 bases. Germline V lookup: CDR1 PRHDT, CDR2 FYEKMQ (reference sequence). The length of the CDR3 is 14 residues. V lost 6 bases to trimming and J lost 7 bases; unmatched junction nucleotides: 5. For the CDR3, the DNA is TGTGCCAGCAGTTTGACAGGGGGCGGTGAAAAACTGTTTTTT. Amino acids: CASSLTGGGEKLFF.

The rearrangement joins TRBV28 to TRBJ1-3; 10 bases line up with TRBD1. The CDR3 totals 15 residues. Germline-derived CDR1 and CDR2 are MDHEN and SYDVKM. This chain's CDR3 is CDIISRDRGRNTIYF. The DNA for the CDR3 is TGTGACATAATAAGCCGGGACAGGGGCAGAAACACCATATATTTT.

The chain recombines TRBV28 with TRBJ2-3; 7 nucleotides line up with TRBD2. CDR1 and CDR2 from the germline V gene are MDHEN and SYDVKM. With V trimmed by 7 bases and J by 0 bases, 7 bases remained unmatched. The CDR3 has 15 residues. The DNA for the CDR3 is TGTGCCAGCAAGGTTGACGGGGGGAGCACAGATACGCAGTATTTT. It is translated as CASKVDGGSTDTQYF.

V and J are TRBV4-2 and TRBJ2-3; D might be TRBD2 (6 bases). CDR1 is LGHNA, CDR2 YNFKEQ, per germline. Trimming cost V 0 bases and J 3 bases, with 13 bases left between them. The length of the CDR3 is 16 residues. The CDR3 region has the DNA TGTGCCAGCAGCCAAGAATCGGGACTCCCAACAGATACGCAGTATTTT. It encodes CASSQESGLPTDTQYF.

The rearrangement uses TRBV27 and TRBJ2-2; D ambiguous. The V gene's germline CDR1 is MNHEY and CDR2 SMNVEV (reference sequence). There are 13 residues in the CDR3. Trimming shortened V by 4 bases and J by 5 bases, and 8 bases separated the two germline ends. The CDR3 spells CASSYVPTGELFF. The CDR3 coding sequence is TGTGCCAGCAGTTACGTTCCAACCGGGGAGCTGTTTTTT.

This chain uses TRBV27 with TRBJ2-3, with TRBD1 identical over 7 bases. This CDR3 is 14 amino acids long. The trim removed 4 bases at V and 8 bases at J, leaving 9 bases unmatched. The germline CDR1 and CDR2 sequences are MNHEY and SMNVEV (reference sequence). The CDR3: CASSSGTAGGTQYF. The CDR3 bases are TGTGCCAGCAGTTCTGGGACCGCAGGGGGTACGCAGTATTTT.

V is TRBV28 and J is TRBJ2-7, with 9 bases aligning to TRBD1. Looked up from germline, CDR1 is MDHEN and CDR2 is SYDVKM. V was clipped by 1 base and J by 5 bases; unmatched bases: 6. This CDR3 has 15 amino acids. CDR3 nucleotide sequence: TGTGCCAGCAGTTTATCACCGGGACAGGGAAACGAGCAGTACTTC. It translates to CASSLSPGQGNEQYF.

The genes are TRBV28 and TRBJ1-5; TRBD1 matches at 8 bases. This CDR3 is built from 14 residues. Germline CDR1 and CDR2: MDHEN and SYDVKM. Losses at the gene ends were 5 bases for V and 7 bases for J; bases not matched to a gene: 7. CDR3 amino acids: CASSQRQGQQPQHF. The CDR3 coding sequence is TGTGCCAGCAGTCAACGACAGGGGCAACAGCCCCAGCATTTT.

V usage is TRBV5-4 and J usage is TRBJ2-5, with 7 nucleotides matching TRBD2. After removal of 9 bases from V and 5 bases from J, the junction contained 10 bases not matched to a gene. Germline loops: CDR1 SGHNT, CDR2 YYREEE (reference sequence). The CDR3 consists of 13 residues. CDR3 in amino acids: CATQPEGGETQYF. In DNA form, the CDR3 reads TGTGCCACCCAACCTGAGGGAGGGGAGACCCAGTACTTC.

The CDR3 sequence is CASAVLEQYF. Written as DNA, the CDR3 is TGTGCCAGCGCCGTTCTCGAGCAGTACTTC. V usage is TRBV2 and J usage is TRBJ2-7; D call uncertain. Trimming took off 8 bases at V and 6 bases at J, with 8 bases between the two ends. The CDR3 is 10 amino acids. CDR1 SNHLY and CDR2 FYNNEI come from the germline V gene.

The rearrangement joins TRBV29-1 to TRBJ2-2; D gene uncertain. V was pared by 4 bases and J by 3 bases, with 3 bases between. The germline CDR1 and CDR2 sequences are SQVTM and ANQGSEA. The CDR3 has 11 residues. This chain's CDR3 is CSVVYTGELFF. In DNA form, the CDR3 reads TGCAGCGTTGTATACACCGGGGAGCTGTTTTTT.

In DNA form, the CDR3 reads TGTGCCAGCAGCTTGGTGGCGGGCGGGTACACCGGGGAGCTGTTTTTT. Translating it yields CASSLVAGGYTGELFF. The chain is built from TRBV5-6 and TRBJ2-2; D is perhaps TRBD2 (5 bases). In germline, CDR1 is SGHDT, CDR2 YYEEEE. V was cut by 0 bases and J by 3 bases, with 12 bases left in between. The CDR3 has 16 amino acids.

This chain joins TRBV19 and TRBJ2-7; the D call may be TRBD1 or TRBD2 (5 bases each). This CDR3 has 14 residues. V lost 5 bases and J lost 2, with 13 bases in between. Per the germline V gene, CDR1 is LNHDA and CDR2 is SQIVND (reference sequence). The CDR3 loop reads CASSFRDGAYEQYF. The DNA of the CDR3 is TGTGCCAGTAGTTTCCGGGACGGAGCCTACGAGCAGTACTTC.

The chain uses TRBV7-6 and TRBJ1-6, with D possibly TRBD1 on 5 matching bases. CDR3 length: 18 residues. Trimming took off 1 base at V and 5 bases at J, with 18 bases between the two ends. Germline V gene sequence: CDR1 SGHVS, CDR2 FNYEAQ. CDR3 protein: CASSLDAGGVRDNSPLHF. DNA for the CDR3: TGTGCCAGCAGCTTAGACGCGGGGGGTGTACGTGATAATTCACCCCTCCACTTT.

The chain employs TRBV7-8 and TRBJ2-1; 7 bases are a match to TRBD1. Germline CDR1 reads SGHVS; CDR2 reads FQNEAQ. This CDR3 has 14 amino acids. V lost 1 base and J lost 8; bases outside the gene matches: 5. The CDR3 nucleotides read TGTGCCAGCAGCTTAGTAGAACAGGGGTATGAGCAGTTCTTC. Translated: CASSLVEQGYEQFF. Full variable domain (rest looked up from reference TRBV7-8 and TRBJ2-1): GAGVSQSPRYKVAKRGQDVALRCDPISGHVSLFWYQQALGQGPEFLTYFQNEAQLDKSGLPSDRFFAERPEGSVSTLKIQRTQQEDSAVYLCASSLVEQGYEQFFGPGTRLTVL.

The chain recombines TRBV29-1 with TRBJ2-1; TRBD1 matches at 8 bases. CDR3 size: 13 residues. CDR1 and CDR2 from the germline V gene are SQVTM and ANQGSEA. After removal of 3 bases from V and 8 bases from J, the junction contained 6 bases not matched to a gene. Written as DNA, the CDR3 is TGCAGCGTTGAGGGGACAGGTGTCGATGAGCAGTTCTTC. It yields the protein CSVEGTGVDEQFF.

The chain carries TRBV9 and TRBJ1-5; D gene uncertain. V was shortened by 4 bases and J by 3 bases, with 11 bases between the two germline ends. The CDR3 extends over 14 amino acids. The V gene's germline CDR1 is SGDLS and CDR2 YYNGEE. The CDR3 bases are TGTGCCAGCAGCCCCGTCACATACAATCAGCCCCAGCATTTT. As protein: CASSPVTYNQPQHF.

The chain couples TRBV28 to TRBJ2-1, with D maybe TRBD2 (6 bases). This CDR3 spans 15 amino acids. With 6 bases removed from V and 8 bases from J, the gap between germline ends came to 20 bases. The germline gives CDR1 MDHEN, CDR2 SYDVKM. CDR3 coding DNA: TGTGCCAGCAGGACTACGGGACTGCCCGGGGATGAGCAGTTCTTC. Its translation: CASRTTGLPGDEQFF.

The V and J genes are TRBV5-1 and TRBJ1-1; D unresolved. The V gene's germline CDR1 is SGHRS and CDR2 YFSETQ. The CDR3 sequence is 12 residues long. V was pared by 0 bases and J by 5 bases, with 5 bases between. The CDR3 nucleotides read TGCGCCAGCAGCTTGGAAAGTACTGAAGCTTTCTTT. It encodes CASSLESTEAFF.

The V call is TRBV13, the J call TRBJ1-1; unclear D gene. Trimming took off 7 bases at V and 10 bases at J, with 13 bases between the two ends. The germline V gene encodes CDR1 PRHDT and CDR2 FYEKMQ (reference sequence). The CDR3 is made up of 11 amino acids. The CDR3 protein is CASTTSKGAFF. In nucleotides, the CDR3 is TGTGCCAGCACCACTAGTAAAGGAGCTTTCTTT.